This T cell receptor beta chain was documented in a study of identical twins. General study points: Weaker excess twin sharing was seen among beta out-of-frame sequences.

In its sample, this clonotype was seen a few times. Its antigen remains unidentified. TCRdb re-called the 5' RACE reads through MiXCR, storing one row per CDR3 protein. The data hold about 190,000 distinct CDR3 sequences, with about 16% observed a single time. V was pared by 2 bases and J by 7 bases, with 26 bases between. Germline loops: CDR1 KGHSH, CDR2 LQKENI. CDR3 length equals 19 residues. All donors comprised healthy Caucasians. These same data were also listed under a study on T cells expressing NK-cell markers.

The sequenced sample consisted of CD8+ T cells sorted from blood. The clonotype comes from a woman aged 18-30 years in good health. The chain uses TRBV18 and TRBJ1-4, with D perhaps matching TRBD1 (5 bases). Written as DNA, the CDR3 is TGTGCCAGCTCACCAGACCGCCCGGGACCGGGACTTCGGACTGAAAAACTGTTTTTT. As protein: CASSPDRPGPGLRTEKLFF.